This T cell receptor beta chain comes out of a study of cytomegalovirus exposure and HLA in healthy donors. Germline V CDR1 and CDR2: SGHNT, YYREEE (reference sequence). The CDR3 has 14 residues. The PCR was carried out with 60 Vbeta primers and 13 Jbeta primers. Authors' analysis steps: Tens of millions of unique TCR beta chains, 9.5 million to 14 million shared, were counted in a later analysis. Sequencing was performed with immunoSEQ multiplex PCR; in TCRdb, only in-frame clones are kept and a portion is missing. The V and J calls and clone size were taken over from that table, and D and trimming were inferred from the DNA. The sample records some 190,000 clones, 75% to 85% being singletons.

The specimen sequenced was PBMCs. This TCR derives from a man aged 18 to 30 in good health and CMV-seronegative. The V call is TRBV5-4, the J call TRBJ2-5, with 11 bases fitting TRBD1. The end of the DNA is better explained by TRBJ2-7, so the J call may be wrong. The CDR3 coding sequence is TGTGCCAGCAGCCCCGGGACAGGGGGATACGAGCAGTACTTC. Translated: CASSPGTGGYEQYF.